This T cell receptor beta chain came from a study of identical twins. Trimming removed 8 bases at V and 0 bases at J, with 16 bases between. The length of the CDR3 is 15 residues. This clonotype turned up a few times. The antigen remains unidentified. A universal primer site was incorporated via template switching, and the cDNA contained unique molecular identifiers. TCRdb passed the 5' RACE reads through MiXCR, listing each CDR3 protein once. The sample has 470,000 or so distinct CDR3 sequences; 20% to 25% are singletons. Study outcomes and limitations: In beta out-of-frame sequences, the excess sharing between twins was weaker.

The same sample was also studied in work on T cells expressing NK-cell markers. That report notes: Where several donors were concerned, these clonotypes also led the CD3+CD56-NKG2C+ fraction. Uncertainty persisted over the HCMV specificity of expanded NKG2C+ T cell clones.

The J gene is TRBJ2-5, the V gene TRBV12-3 or TRBV12-4; D call uncertain. The source of this sequence is a woman aged 18 to 35 in good health. Sequenced: CD4+ T cells sorted from blood. The CDR3 DNA is TGTGCCAGCCGTGTCCCGCCAAGATACCAAGAGACCCAGTACTTC. This gives the protein CASRVPPRYQETQYF.